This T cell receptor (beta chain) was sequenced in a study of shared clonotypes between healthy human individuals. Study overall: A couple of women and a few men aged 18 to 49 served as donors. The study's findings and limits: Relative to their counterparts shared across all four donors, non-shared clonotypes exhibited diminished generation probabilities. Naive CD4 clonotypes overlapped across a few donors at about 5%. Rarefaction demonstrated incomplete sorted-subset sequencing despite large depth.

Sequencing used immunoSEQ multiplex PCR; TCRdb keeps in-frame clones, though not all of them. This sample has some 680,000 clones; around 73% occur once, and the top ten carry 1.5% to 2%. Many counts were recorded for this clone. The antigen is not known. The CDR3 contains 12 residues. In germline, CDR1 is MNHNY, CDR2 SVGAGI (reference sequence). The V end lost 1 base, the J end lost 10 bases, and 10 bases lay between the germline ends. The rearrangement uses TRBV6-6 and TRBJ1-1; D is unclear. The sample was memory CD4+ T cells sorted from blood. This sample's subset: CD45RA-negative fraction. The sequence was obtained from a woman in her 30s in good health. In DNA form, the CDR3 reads TGTGCCAGCAGTTACTTGGGCGCTGGAGCTTTCTTT. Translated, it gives CASSYLGAGAFF.